The 15 T cell receptor beta chains in this list originate from one sample, sequenced in a study of OX40 agonist ivuxolimab in advanced cancers. Produced via immunoSEQ multiplex PCR; TCRdb's table is partial and in-frame only. The repertoire holds approximately 60,000 clones, over 65% seen once, with roughly 2% in the top ten. The sample consisted of CD4+ or CD8+ T cells sorted from blood, taken in a trial of the OX40 agonist ivuxolimab. Receptor source: an adult with an advanced solid tumor such as melanoma, head and neck, liver or kidney cancer.

The gene calls are TRBV7-9 and TRBJ2-7; 15 nucleotides align to TRBD2. The CDR3 is 15 residues long. With V trimmed by 5 bases and J by 5 bases, 4 bases remained unmatched. The germline CDR1 and CDR2 sequences are SEHNR and FQNEAQ (reference sequence). The CDR3: CASSPGLAGGNEQYF. The DNA of the CDR3 is TGTGCCAGCAGCCCGGGACTAGCGGGAGGAAACGAGCAGTACTTC.

DNA for the CDR3: TGTGCCAGCAGCTCGGGACAGGGTGATTCACCCCTCCACTTT. It translates to CASSSGQGDSPLHF. J is TRBJ1-6 and V is TRBV7-3, with 9 nucleotides matching TRBD1. The germline V gene encodes CDR1 SGHTA and CDR2 FQGTGA. J lost 8 bases, V lost 4 bases, and 3 bases had no gene match. The CDR3 consists of 14 residues.

A single count supports this clone. The CDR3 DNA reads as TGTGCCAGCAGCCCCAGGATAGCGGGTAGCACAGATACGCAGTATTTT. This sequence encodes CASSPRIAGSTDTQYF. The chain employs TRBV4-2 and TRBJ2-3, with 7 bases identical to TRBD2. V trimming: 4 bases; J trimming: 0 bases; junction bases outside the gene matches: 7. CDR1 is LGHNA and CDR2 is YNFKEQ in the germline V gene. This CDR3 has 16 amino acids.

The chain recombines TRBV7-2 with TRBJ1-1, with D unresolved. Trimming took off 2 bases at V and 0 bases at J, with 10 bases between the two ends. The CDR3 is made up of 15 amino acids. Germline loops: CDR1 SGHTA, CDR2 FQGNSA. CDR3 coding DNA: TGTGCCAGCAGCTTATATCCGGGTTTGAACACTGAAGCTTTCTTT. This sequence encodes CASSLYPGLNTEAFF. Variable domain in full (rest from reference TRBV7-2 and TRBJ1-1): GAGVSQSPSNKVTEKGKDVELRCDPISGHTALYWYRQSLGQGLEFLIYFQGNSAPDKSGLPSDRFSAERTGGSVSTLTIQRTQQEDSAVYLCASSLYPGLNTEAFFGQGTRLTVV.

V usage is TRBV9 and J usage is TRBJ1-4, with D perhaps matching TRBD1 (5 bases). With 8 bases removed from V and 6 bases from J, the gap between germline ends came to 14 bases. The CDR3 contains 13 residues. Germline V gives CDR1 SGDLS, CDR2 YYNGEE. CDR3 nucleotide sequence: TGTGCCAGACATCAGGGAATGGATGAAAAACTGTTTTTT. Amino acid sequence: CARHQGMDEKLFF. The full variable domain, rest sourced from reference TRBV9 and TRBJ1-4, is DSGVTQTPKHLITATGQRVTLRCSPRSGDLSVYWYQQSLDQGLQFLIQYYNGEERAKGNILERFSAQQFPDLHSELNLSSLELGDSALYFCARHQGMDEKLFFGSGTQLSVL.

The V gene is TRBV25-1, the J gene TRBJ2-7, with D possibly matching TRBD2 (6 bases). The V end was cut by 8 bases, the J end by 3 bases, with 17 bases between. This CDR3 is 14 amino acids long. Germline lookup yields CDR1 MGHDK and CDR2 SYGVNS. This CDR3 is CASRPTGTFYEQYF. The CDR3 coding sequence is TGTGCCAGCCGTCCAACCGGGACTTTCTACGAGCAGTACTTC.

J is TRBJ2-2 and V is TRBV29-1, with a weak D call TRBD1 (6 bases). The germline gives CDR1 SQVTM, CDR2 ANQGSEA. Trimming pared 7 bases from V and 0 bases from J, leaving 12 bases between. CDR3 length: 14 residues. The chain's CDR3 is CSGLRGSNTGELFF. The DNA for the CDR3 is TGCAGCGGTCTCAGGGGATCGAACACCGGGGAGCTGTTTTTT.

This clone was observed a single time. The chain combines TRBV5-6 with TRBJ2-1, with TRBD1 as a possible D gene (6 bases). Between the trimmed V and J ends, which lost 0 bases and 4 bases, there was a span of 11 bases. Germline CDR1 is SGHDT and CDR2 is YYEEEE. This CDR3 is built from 15 residues. The CDR3 coding sequence is TGTGCCAGCAGCTTGGACTGGGACATTTACAATGAGCAGTTCTTC. This gives the protein CASSLDWDIYNEQFF.

This chain uses TRBV21-1 with TRBJ2-7. TRBV21-1 is classified as a pseudogene. The CDR3 runs to 15 residues. For the CDR3, the DNA is TGTGCCAGCACCCTCAAGGGGGGTGACTCCTACGAGCAGTACTTC. As protein: CASTLKGGDSYEQYF.

The gene calls are TRBV20-1 and TRBJ1-1; D ambiguous. Germline V gene sequence: CDR1 DFQATT, CDR2 SNEGSKA (reference sequence). CDR3 length: 11 amino acids. The CDR3 sequence is CSGRPNTEAFF. The CDR3 region has the DNA TGCTCCGGAAGACCGAACACTGAAGCTTTCTTT.

The CDR3 reads CSVRRGSNQPQHF. CDR3 nucleotides: TGCAGCGTCCGCAGGGGGAGCAATCAGCCCCAGCATTTT. The rearrangement links TRBV29-1 to TRBJ1-5; 7 bases fit TRBD1. V trimming: 6 bases; J trimming: 1 base; junction bases outside the gene matches: 3. CDR1 SQVTM and CDR2 ANQGSEA come from the germline V gene. The CDR3 is 13 amino acids. The complete variable domain, with remaining parts taken from reference TRBV29-1 and TRBJ1-5, reads SAVISQKPSRDICQRGTSLTIQCQVDSQVTMMFWYRQQPGQSLTLIATANQGSEATYESGFVIDKFPISRPNLTFSTLTVSNMSPEDSSIYLCSVRRGSNQPQHFGDGTRLSIL.

The chain combines TRBV28 with TRBJ2-5; 9 nucleotides line up with TRBD1. The germline gives CDR1 MDHEN, CDR2 SYDVKM. The CDR3 length is 16 residues. J gave up 2 bases and V 6 bases, and 10 bases lay outside the gene matches. Written as DNA, the CDR3 is TGTGCCAGCAGCCTCGGGACAGGGATTCGGCAAGAGACCCAGTACTTC. Translated: CASSLGTGIRQETQYF.

This chain uses TRBV7-9 with TRBJ2-3; maybe TRBD1 (6 bases). The germline CDR1 and CDR2 sequences are SEHNR and FQNEAQ (reference sequence). This CDR3 has 15 amino acids. The V and J ends lost 1 base and 2 bases respectively, with 10 bases between them. The CDR3 reads CASSLGGLDTDTQYF. Written as DNA, the CDR3 is TGTGCCAGCAGCTTAGGGGGGCTAGACACAGATACGCAGTATTTT.

The gene calls are TRBV11-3 and TRBJ2-7; 14 bases match TRBD2. Germline lookup yields CDR1 SGHNT and CDR2 YENEEA. Trimming cost V 5 bases and J 7 bases; bases outside gene matches: 7. The CDR3 totals 15 residues. The CDR3 sequence: CASSQGTSGSWEQYF. CDR3 sequence (DNA): TGTGCCAGCAGCCAAGGGACTAGCGGGAGCTGGGAGCAGTACTTC.

The chain couples TRBV5-4 to TRBJ1-1; D is uncertain. From germline, CDR1 is SGHNT and CDR2 YYREEE (reference sequence). V lost 6 bases, J lost 1 base, and 16 bases lay in between. This CDR3 comprises 15 residues. The CDR3 DNA reads TGTGCCAGCACCCCGAGTTGGGCGGAGAACACTGAAGCTTTCTTT. Translated, it gives CASTPSWAENTEAFF. The full variable domain, its missing parts supplied by reference TRBV5-4 and TRBJ1-1, is ETGVTQSPTHLIKTRGQQVTLRCSSQSGHNTVSWYQQALGQGPQFIFQYYREEENGRGNFPPRFSGLQFPNYSSELNVNALELDDSALYLCASTPSWAENTEAFFGQGTRLTVV.